A single sample gave rise to the 25 T cell receptor beta chains below, sequenced in a study of T cell clonotyping in hematopoietic cell transplantation (dated by TCRdb to 2020 to 2023). Libraries were constructed by the immunoSEQ multiplex PCR assay. TCRdb's version of the immuneACCESS table is confined to in-frame rearrangements and falls short of the full clone set. An unresolved V gene accounts for under half of the shortfall where checked; the remainder is of unknown origin. In all, the sample holds approximately 25,000 clones, and around 95% of those were seen once. In total, the top ten clones hold approximately 1.3% of the sample. The sequenced sample consisted of peripheral blood mononuclear cells. These receptors all come from a man over 45 in good health. Some clones in this sample may be carry-over from other donors' samples.

The chain carries TRBV7-3 and TRBJ2-7; possible D gene TRBD1, 6 bases. This CDR3 contains 15 residues. Germline CDR1 SGHTA, CDR2 FQGTGA. Trimming shortened V by 2 bases and J by 5 bases, and 16 bases separated the two germline ends. The CDR3 DNA is TGTGCCAGCAGCTTATCACGGCAGGGGCTCCACGAGCAGTACTTC. Amino acid sequence: CASSLSRQGLHEQYF.

The chain carries TRBV29-1 and TRBJ2-3; 10 nucleotides align to TRBD2. Per germline, CDR1 SQVTM and CDR2 ANQGSEA. Trimming at V came to 6 bases and at J to 0 bases, leaving 3 bases not matched to a gene. There are 14 residues in the CDR3. The CDR3, as DNA: TGCAGCGTGGGGACTAGCGTGAGCACAGATACGCAGTATTTT. It yields the protein CSVGTSVSTDTQYF.

This CDR3 reads CASSYAGAYNSPLHF. CDR3 DNA sequence: TGTGCCAGCAGTTACGCAGGGGCCTATAATTCACCCCTCCACTTT. The chain links TRBV6-5 to TRBJ1-6; maybe TRBD1 (6 bases). V shed 2 bases and J shed 2 bases, with 7 bases lying between them. The germline CDR1 and CDR2 sequences are MNHEY and SVGAGI. This CDR3 region has 15 residues.

The genes are TRBV2 and TRBJ1-4; TRBD1 might be the D (5 bases). The V end lost 8 bases, the J end lost 1 base, and 11 bases lay between the germline ends. Germline CDR1 is SNHLY and CDR2 is FYNNEI. The CDR3 totals 14 residues. CDR3 bases: TGTGCCAGCTCCTTGACAGTAACTAATGAAAAACTGTTTTTT. Its translation: CASSLTVTNEKLFF. Full variable domain (remainder filled in from reference TRBV2 and TRBJ1-4): EPEVTQTPSHQVTQMGQEVILRCVPISNHLYFYWYRQILGQKVEFLVSFYNNEISEKSEIFDDQFSVERPDGSNFTLKIRSTKLEDSAMYFCASSLTVTNEKLFFGSGTQLSVL.

The chain joins TRBV7-9 to TRBJ1-5, with TRBD1 matching over 10 bases. Germline V gives CDR1 SEHNR, CDR2 FQNEAQ (reference sequence). The CDR3 loop spans 14 amino acids. Losses at the gene ends were 5 bases for V and 5 bases for J; bases not matched to a gene: 3. In DNA, the CDR3 is TGTGCCAGCAGCGACGGGACAGGGGATCAGCCCCAGCATTTT. It encodes CASSDGTGDQPQHF.

The rearrangement uses TRBV4-2 and TRBJ1-2, with D unresolved. Trimming took 1 base from V and 2 from J, leaving 14 bases between them. The CDR3 is 16 amino acids. The V gene's germline CDR1 is LGHNA and CDR2 YNFKEQ. The CDR3 DNA reads TGTGCCAGCAGCCAAGCCCACCCCCCGGGGAACTATGGCTACACCTTC. This encodes CASSQAHPPGNYGYTF.

The J gene is TRBJ1-2, the V gene TRBV5-1, with D perhaps matching TRBD1 (6 bases). CDR3 length: 13 residues. The germline V gene has CDR1 SGHRS and CDR2 YFSETQ. The ends were cut back, 4 bases at V and 8 bases at J, with 15 bases in the middle. CDR3 bases: TGCGCCAGCAGCGCGGACAGCTTCACGGGCTACACCTTC. Its protein product is CASSADSFTGYTF. Using reference TRBV5-1 and TRBJ1-2 for the parts outside the CDR3, the full variable domain is KAGVTQTPRYLIKTRGQQVTLSCSPISGHRSVSWYQQTPGQGLQFLFEYFSETQRNKGNFPGRFSGRQFSNSRSEMNVSTLELGDSALYLCASSADSFTGYTFGSGTRLTVV.

This clone was recorded once. The rearrangement uses TRBV21-1 and TRBJ1-1. TRBV21-1 is marked as a pseudogene. The CDR3 has 15 residues. Here the CDR3 DNA reads TGTGCCAGCAGCAAATCCAAGCTGAGTCCCCGGGGCGCTTTCTTT. Translation: CASSKSKLSPRGAFF.

This clone was seen just once. The DNA of the CDR3 is TGTGCCAGCAGTCCCCGCTTAGGTCCGGAGAAGGGACAACCCCAGCATTTT. Translating gives CASSPRLGPEKGQPQHF. The V gene is TRBV7-8, the J gene TRBJ1-5; D is perhaps TRBD1 (6 bases). The germline gives CDR1 SGHVS, CDR2 FQNEAQ. The V and J ends lost 6 bases and 10 bases respectively, with 28 bases between them. The CDR3 is 17 amino acids.

This sequence joins TRBV30 and TRBJ1-4, with unresolved D. V dropped 2 bases and J dropped 5 bases, with 15 bases sitting between them. CDR1 and CDR2 from the germline V gene are GTSNPN and SVGIG (reference sequence). This CDR3 has 15 residues. CDR3: CAWSKQVGANEKLFF. The CDR3 DNA reads as TGTGCCTGGAGTAAGCAGGTCGGTGCAAATGAAAAACTGTTTTTT.

The count of this clone is one. The CDR3, as DNA: TGTGCCAGCAGCAAAGCACAGCAGGCCTTCTGTGGGTACGAGCAGTACTTC. It yields the protein CASSKAQQAFCGYEQYF. This chain joins TRBV21-1 and TRBJ2-7; the table assigns TRBD1, which was not confirmed against the DNA. TRBV21-1 is assigned pseudogene status. The CDR3 extends over 17 amino acids.

The sample holds one count of this clone. The rearrangement uses TRBV5-8 and TRBJ1-4, with a tentative D call TRBD1 (5 bases). This CDR3 has 16 amino acids. The V gene lost 0 bases and the J gene lost 7 bases, with 16 bases spanning the gap. CDR1 and CDR2 from the germline V gene are SGHTS and YDEGEE. In nucleotides, the CDR3 is TGTGCCAGCAGCTTGGAGGTCGGTTGGAGGGGTGAAAAACTGTTTTTT. It codes for CASSLEVGWRGEKLFF.

This sequence joins TRBV29-1 and TRBJ1-2; D ambiguous. The germline CDR1 and CDR2 sequences are SQVTM and ANQGSEA. Between the trimmed V and J ends, which lost 6 bases and 1 base, there was a span of 6 bases. The CDR3 consists of 11 residues. CDR3 residues: CSVVFNYGYTF. The DNA of the CDR3 is TGCAGCGTGGTCTTTAACTATGGCTACACCTTC.

The V call is TRBV20-1, the J call TRBJ2-1; D uncertain. Trimming left V 1 base short and J 10 bases short, with 8 bases between. This CDR3 has 11 residues. The germline CDR1 and CDR2 sequences are DFQATT and SNEGSKA (reference sequence). The CDR3 DNA reads TGCAGTGCTAGAGTGGGCAGCGAGCAGTTCTTC. It is translated as CSARVGSEQFF.

This rearrangement joins TRBV27 to TRBJ2-5, with 9 bases identical to TRBD1. This CDR3 comprises 17 residues. The germline gives CDR1 MNHEY, CDR2 SMNVEV (reference sequence). V lost 3 bases and J lost 5; bases outside the gene matches: 13. The CDR3 DNA reads as TGTGCCAGCAGTTTTTCCTCCGGGACAGGGTTTAGGGAGACCCAGTACTTC. Amino acid sequence: CASSFSSGTGFRETQYF.

The chain carries TRBV2 and TRBJ1-2; a possible D gene is TRBD1 (6 bases). Trimming removed 3 bases at V and 8 bases at J, with 22 bases between. This CDR3 region has 16 residues. From germline, CDR1 is SNHLY and CDR2 FYNNEI. The CDR3 region is CASSDGAGVLVKGYTF. CDR3 nucleotide sequence: TGTGCCAGCAGTGATGGGGCAGGGGTCTTAGTTAAAGGCTACACCTTC.

The V call is TRBV7-3, the J call TRBJ1-2, with 10 bases lining up with TRBD1. The V gene's germline CDR1 is SGHTA and CDR2 FQGTGA. CDR3 length: 15 residues. The junction had 2 bases not matched to a gene; V was cut back by 2 bases and J by 2 bases. CDR3: CASSLEGQGNYGYTF. The CDR3 nucleotides read TGTGCCAGCAGCTTAGAGGGACAGGGGAACTATGGCTACACCTTC.

This clone occurred once. V usage is TRBV10-2 and J usage is TRBJ1-2, with a weak D call TRBD1 (5 bases). Trimming removed 2 bases from V and 8 bases from J, with 15 bases in between. CDR1 is WSHSY, CDR2 SAAADI, per germline. The CDR3 length is 14 residues. The CDR3 reads CASSEGGRVGGYTF. CDR3 in DNA: TGCGCCAGCAGTGAGGGGGGTAGAGTGGGCGGCTACACCTTC.

CDR3 coding DNA: TGTGCCAGTAGAGGTGGGGCAATCAGGACAACTAATGAAAAACTGTTTTTT. This codes for CASRGGAIRTTNEKLFF. The chain carries TRBV19 and TRBJ1-4, with a weak D call TRBD1 (5 bases). Germline V gene sequence: CDR1 LNHDA, CDR2 SQIVND (reference sequence). The length of the CDR3 is 17 residues. With 6 bases removed from V and 0 bases from J, the gap between germline ends came to 17 bases. The whole variable domain, remainder taken from reference TRBV19 and TRBJ1-4, is DGGITQSPKYLFRKEGQNVTLSCEQNLNHDAMYWYRQDPGQGLRLIYYSQIVNDFQKGDIAEGYSVSREKKESFPLTVTSAQKNPTAFYLCASRGGAIRTTNEKLFFGSGTQLSVL.

V is TRBV30 and J is TRBJ1-1; perhaps TRBD1 as D (5 bases). The length of the CDR3 is 19 residues. The ends were cut back, 0 bases at V and 0 bases at J, with 23 bases in the middle. Germline V CDR1 and CDR2: GTSNPN, SVGIG (reference sequence). This CDR3 is CAWSVSSATGRFMNTEAFF. As DNA, the CDR3 is TGTGCCTGGAGTGTATCTTCGGCGACGGGACGGTTCATGAACACTGAAGCTTTCTTT.

This chain connects TRBV4-2 to TRBJ2-1, with 7 bases matching TRBD1. Losses at the gene ends were 4 bases for V and 2 bases for J; bases not matched to a gene: 5. Per the germline V gene, CDR1 is LGHNA and CDR2 is YNFKEQ. The CDR3 covers 15 residues. The CDR3 is CASSRDSGTYNEQFF. Written as DNA, the CDR3 is TGTGCCAGCAGCCGGGACAGTGGTACCTACAATGAGCAGTTCTTC.

The chain links TRBV6-5 to TRBJ1-3, with no clear D. CDR3 length equals 14 residues. CDR1 is MNHEY and CDR2 is SVGAGI in the germline V gene. With 6 bases removed from V and 1 base from J, the gap between germline ends came to 10 bases. CDR3 sequence: CASSPGRSGNTIYF. The DNA for the CDR3 is TGTGCCAGCAGCCCCGGGCGATCTGGAAACACCATATATTTT.

V gene TRBV7-2 combines with J gene TRBJ1-5; 7 bases map to TRBD1. The length of the CDR3 is 13 residues. V shed 6 bases, J shed 6 bases, and the junction held 5 bases outside the gene matches. Germline CDR1 SGHTA, CDR2 FQGNSA. The CDR3 DNA reads TGTGCCAGCAGAACAGGGGTTGGTCAGCCCCAGCATTTT. It is translated as CASRTGVGQPQHF.

The CDR3 DNA reads as TGTGCCAGCAGCAGTCCTAACAAATACAAGAACACTGAAGCTTTCTTT. This sequence encodes CASSSPNKYKNTEAFF. The chain links TRBV5-4 to TRBJ1-1; D not certain. This CDR3 region has 16 residues. Trimming stripped 4 bases from V and 1 base from J, with 17 bases between. Germline V gene sequence: CDR1 SGHNT, CDR2 YYREEE (reference sequence). The whole variable domain, remainder taken from reference TRBV5-4 and TRBJ1-1, is ETGVTQSPTHLIKTRGQQVTLRCSSQSGHNTVSWYQQALGQGPQFIFQYYREEENGRGNFPPRFSGLQFPNYSSELNVNALELDDSALYLCASSSPNKYKNTEAFFGQGTRLTVV.

The CDR3 sequence: CASRMGQGRRASNQPQHF. The DNA of the CDR3 is TGTGCCAGTAGGATGGGACAGGGCCGCCGGGCGAGCAATCAGCCCCAGCATTTT. The V and J genes are TRBV19 and TRBJ1-5; 9 bases map to TRBD1. Losses at the gene ends were 6 bases for V and 1 base for J; bases not matched to a gene: 13. The CDR3 extends over 18 amino acids. Germline V gene sequence: CDR1 LNHDA, CDR2 SQIVND (reference sequence). The full variable domain, completed using reference TRBV19 and TRBJ1-5, is DGGITQSPKYLFRKEGQNVTLSCEQNLNHDAMYWYRQDPGQGLRLIYYSQIVNDFQKGDIAEGYSVSREKKESFPLTVTSAQKNPTAFYLCASRMGQGRRASNQPQHFGDGTRLSIL.